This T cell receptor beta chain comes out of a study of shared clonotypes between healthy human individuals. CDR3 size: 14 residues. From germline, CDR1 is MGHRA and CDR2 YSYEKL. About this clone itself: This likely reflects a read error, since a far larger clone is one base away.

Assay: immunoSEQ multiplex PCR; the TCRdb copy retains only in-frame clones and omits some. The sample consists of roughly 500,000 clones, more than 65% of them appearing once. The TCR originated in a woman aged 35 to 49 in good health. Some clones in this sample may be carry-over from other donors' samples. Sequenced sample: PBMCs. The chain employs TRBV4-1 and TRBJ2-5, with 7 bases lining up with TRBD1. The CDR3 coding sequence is TGCACCAGCAGCCAACGGACAGGCGGCGAGACCCAGTACTTC. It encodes CTSSQRTGGETQYF.